A single TCR beta chain is shown here with its context. The sample comes from a study of identical twins. A single record per CDR3 protein comes from TCRdb applying MiXCR to the 5' RACE reads. The data show a few hundred thousand distinct CDR3 sequences, about 12% seen once. This sample was also put to use in a study of yellow fever vaccine responses in identical twins.

The sequence came from a woman aged 18 to 35 in good health. The sequencing input was memory (CD45RO+) T cells sorted from blood.

CDR3 amino acids: CSARVSADRWGYTF. The DNA for the CDR3 is TGCAGTGCTAGAGTATCGGCCGATAGATGGGGCTACACCTTC. This sequence joins TRBV20-1 and TRBJ1-2; D gene uncertain. Trimming took off 1 base at V and 8 bases at J, with 17 bases between the two ends. Germline V lookup: CDR1 DFQATT, CDR2 SNEGSKA (reference sequence). This CDR3 region has 14 residues.